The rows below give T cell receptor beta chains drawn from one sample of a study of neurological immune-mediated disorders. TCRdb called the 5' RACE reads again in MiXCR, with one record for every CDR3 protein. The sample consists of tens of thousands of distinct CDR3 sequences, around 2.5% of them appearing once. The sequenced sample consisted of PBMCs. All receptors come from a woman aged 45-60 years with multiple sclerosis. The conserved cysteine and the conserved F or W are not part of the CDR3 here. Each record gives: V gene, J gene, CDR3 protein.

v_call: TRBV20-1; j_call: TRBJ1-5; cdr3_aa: SARRFGQEKWSNQPQH
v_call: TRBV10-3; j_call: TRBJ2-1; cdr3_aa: AITGGSYNEQF
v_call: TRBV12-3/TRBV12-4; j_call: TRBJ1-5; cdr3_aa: ASSQTGVGQPQH
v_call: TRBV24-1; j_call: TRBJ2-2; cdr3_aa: ATRGSASGELF
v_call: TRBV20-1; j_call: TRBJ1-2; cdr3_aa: SARGVIEANYGYT
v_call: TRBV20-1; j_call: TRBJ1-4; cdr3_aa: SARIQGWEKLF
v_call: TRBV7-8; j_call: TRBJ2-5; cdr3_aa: ASSQLGTYQETQY
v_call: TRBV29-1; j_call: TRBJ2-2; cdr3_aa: SVVQENTGELF
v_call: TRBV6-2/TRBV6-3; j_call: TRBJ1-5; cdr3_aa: ASTLDRSNQPQH
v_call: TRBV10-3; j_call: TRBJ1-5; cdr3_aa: ATSVDSNQPQH
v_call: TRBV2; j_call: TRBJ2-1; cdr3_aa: ATSGRASYNEQF
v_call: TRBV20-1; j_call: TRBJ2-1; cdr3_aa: SARPLAGASSYNEQF
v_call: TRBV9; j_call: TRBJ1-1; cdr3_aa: ASSVGAGASSEAF
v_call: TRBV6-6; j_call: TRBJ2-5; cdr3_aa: ASSPRQGQETQY